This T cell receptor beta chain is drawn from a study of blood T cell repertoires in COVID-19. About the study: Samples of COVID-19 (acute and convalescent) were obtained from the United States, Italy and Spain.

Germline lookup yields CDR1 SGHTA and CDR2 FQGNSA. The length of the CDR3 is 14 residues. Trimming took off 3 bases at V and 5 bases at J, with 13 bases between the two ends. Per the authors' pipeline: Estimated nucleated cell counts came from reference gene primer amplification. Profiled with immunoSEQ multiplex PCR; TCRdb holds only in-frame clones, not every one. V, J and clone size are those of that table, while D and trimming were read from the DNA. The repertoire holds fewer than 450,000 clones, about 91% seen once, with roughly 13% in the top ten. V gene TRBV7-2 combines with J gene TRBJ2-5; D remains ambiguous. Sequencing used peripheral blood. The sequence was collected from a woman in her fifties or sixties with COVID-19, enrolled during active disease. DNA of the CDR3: TGTGCCAGCAGCTTTACGAGAAGCTTGGAGACCCAGTACTTC. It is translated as CASSFTRSLETQYF.